Shown below are 11 T cell receptor beta chains from a single sample sequenced in a study of T cells expressing NK-cell markers. TCRdb reprocessed the 5' RACE reads; each CDR3 protein has one entry and no DNA is given. The sample table includes about 460,000 distinct CDR3 sequences. Material for sequencing was blood T cells: a sorted CD56 or NKG2C T cell subset, CD4+ or CD8+ T cells, or bulk PBMC T cells (not recorded which). The source of these receptors is a woman between 50 and 59 years old in good health.

The chain carries TRBV6-4 and TRBJ2-1. The germline gives CDR1 MRHNA, CDR2 SNTAGT. The CDR3 sequence is 13 residues long. CDR3 in amino acids: CASSDSGFNEQFF.

The chain combines TRBV5-5 with TRBJ2-7; TCRdb reports TRBD2, a call that lacks DNA to check it against. Germline CDR1 and CDR2: SGHKS and YYEKEE (reference sequence). The length of the CDR3 is 15 residues. This CDR3 reads CASSPTSGRAYEQYF.

The CDR3 protein is CATSRGGTDTQYF. The V and J genes are TRBV24-1 and TRBJ2-3; without DNA, the TCRdb call of TRBD1 cannot be checked. The CDR3 covers 13 residues. Per the germline V gene, CDR1 is KGHDR and CDR2 is SFDVKD.

The rearrangement links TRBV2 to TRBJ1-5. This CDR3 has 13 amino acids. The germline gives CDR1 SNHLY, CDR2 FYNNEI. The chain's CDR3 is CASSETYSQPQHF.

The chain combines TRBV20-1 with TRBJ1-6; with no DNA, the TCRdb D assignment of TRBD1 cannot be verified. The germline V gene encodes CDR1 DFQATT and CDR2 SNEGSKA (reference sequence). CDR3 size: 17 residues. The chain's CDR3 is CSARDARRTGEISPLHF.

CDR3 amino acids: CASSVTSGRTTEQYF. The chain has TRBV5-1 and TRBJ2-7; TCRdb outputs TRBD2, but without DNA this stays unchecked. This CDR3 is 15 amino acids long. The germline V gene has CDR1 SGHRS and CDR2 YFSETQ.

The chain is built from TRBV28 and TRBJ2-1; there is no DNA to check the TCRdb D call of TRBD1. The CDR3 runs 15 residues. Germline-derived CDR1 and CDR2 are MDHEN and SYDVKM. This CDR3 reads CASSNDRGLTLEQFF. Variable domain in full (rest from reference TRBV28 and TRBJ2-1): DVKVTQSSRYLVKRTGEKVFLECVQDMDHENMFWYRQDPGLGLRLIYFSYDVKMKEKGDIPEGYSVSREKKERFSLILESASTNQTSMYLCASSNDRGLTLEQFFGPGTRLTVL.

The chain is built from TRBV4-1 and TRBJ1-1. This CDR3 is 12 amino acids long. Germline V gene lookup returns CDR1 MGHRA and CDR2 YSYEKL. Here the CDR3 reads CASSQEQHEAFF.

The J gene is TRBJ2-5, the V gene TRBV6-1; the TRBD1 assignment by TCRdb is unverifiable without DNA. Germline assignment: CDR1 MNHNS and CDR2 SASEGT. The CDR3 runs 13 residues. The CDR3: CASRKLGGETQYF.

The genes are TRBV20-1 and TRBJ2-7; TCRdb calls TRBD2, which cannot be checked without DNA. Germline V lookup: CDR1 DFQATT, CDR2 SNEGSKA (reference sequence). There are 14 residues in the CDR3. CDR3 amino acids: CSASRLAGVREQYF.

This chain uses TRBV6-2 or TRBV6-3 with TRBJ2-2; the D gene TCRdb calls, TRBD1, cannot be checked with no DNA. CDR1 is MNHEY and CDR2 is SVGEGT in the germline V gene. The CDR3 has 12 amino acids. The CDR3 sequence: CAHRVDTGELFF.